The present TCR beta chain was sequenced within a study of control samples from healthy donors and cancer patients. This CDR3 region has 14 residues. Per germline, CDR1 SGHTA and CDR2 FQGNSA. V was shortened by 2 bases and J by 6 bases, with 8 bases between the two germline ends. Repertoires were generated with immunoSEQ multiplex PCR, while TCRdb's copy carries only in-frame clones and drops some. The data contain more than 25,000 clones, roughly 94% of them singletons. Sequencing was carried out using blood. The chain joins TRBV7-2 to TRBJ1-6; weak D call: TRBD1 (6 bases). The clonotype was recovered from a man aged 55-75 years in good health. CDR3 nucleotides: TGTGCCAGCAGCTTAACAGGGTCTAATTCACCCCTCCACTTT. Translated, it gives CASSLTGSNSPLHF.